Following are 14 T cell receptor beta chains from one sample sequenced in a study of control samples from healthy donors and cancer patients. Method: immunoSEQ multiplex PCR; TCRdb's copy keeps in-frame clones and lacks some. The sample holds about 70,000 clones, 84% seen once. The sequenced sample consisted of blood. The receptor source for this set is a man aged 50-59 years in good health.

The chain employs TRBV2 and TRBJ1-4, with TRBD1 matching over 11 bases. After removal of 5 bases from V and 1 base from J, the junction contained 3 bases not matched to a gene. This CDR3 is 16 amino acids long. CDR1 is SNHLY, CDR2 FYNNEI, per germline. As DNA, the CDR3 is TGTGCCAGCAGTTCGGACAGGGGGCAAACTAATGAAAAACTGTTTTTT. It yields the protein CASSSDRGQTNEKLFF.

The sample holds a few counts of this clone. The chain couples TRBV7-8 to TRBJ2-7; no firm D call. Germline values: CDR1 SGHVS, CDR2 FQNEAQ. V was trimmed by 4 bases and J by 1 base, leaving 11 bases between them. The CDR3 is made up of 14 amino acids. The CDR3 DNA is TGTGCCAGCAGCTCACGTGAAGGTTCCTACGAGCAGTACTTC. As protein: CASSSREGSYEQYF.

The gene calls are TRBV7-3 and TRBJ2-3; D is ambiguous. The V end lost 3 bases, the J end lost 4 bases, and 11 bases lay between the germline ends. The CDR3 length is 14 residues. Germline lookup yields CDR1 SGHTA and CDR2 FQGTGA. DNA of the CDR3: TGTGCCAGCAGCTTCGAAAGGGCTTCAGATACGCAGTATTTT. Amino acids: CASSFERASDTQYF.

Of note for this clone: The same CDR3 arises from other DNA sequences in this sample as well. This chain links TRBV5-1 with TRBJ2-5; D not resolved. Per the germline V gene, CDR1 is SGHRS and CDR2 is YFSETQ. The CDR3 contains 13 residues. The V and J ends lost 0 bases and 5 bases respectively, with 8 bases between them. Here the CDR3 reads CASSLELRETQYF. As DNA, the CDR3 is TGCGCCAGCAGCTTGGAGTTACGGGAGACCCAGTACTTC. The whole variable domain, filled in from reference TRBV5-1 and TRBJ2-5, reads KAGVTQTPRYLIKTRGQQVTLSCSPISGHRSVSWYQQTPGQGLQFLFEYFSETQRNKGNFPGRFSGRQFSNSRSEMNVSTLELGDSALYLCASSLELRETQYFGPGTRLLVL.

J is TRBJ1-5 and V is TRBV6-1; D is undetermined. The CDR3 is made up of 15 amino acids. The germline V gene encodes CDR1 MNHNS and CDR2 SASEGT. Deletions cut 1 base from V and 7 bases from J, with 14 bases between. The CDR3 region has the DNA TGTGCCAGCAGTGAAGGGCAGGTCTTAGGGCAGCCCCAGCATTTT. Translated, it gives CASSEGQVLGQPQHF.

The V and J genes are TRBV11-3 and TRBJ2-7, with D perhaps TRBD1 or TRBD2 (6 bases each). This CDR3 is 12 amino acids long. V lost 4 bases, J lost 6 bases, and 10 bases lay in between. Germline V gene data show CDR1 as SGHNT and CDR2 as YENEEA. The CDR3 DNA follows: TGTGCCAGCAGCTCTTGGGGGGCCGAGCAGTACTTC. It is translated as CASSSWGAEQYF.

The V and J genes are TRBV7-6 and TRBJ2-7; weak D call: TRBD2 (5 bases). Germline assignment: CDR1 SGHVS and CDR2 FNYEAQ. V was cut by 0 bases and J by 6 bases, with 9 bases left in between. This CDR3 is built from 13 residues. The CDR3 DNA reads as TGTGCCAGCAGCTTAGCGCCGGGATCCGAGCAGTACTTC. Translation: CASSLAPGSEQYF. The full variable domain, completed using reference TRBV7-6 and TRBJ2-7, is GAGVSQSPRYKVTKRGQDVALRCDPISGHVSLYWYRQALGQGPEFLTYFNYEAQQDKSGLPNDRFSAERPEGSISTLTIQRTEQRDSAMYRCASSLAPGSEQYFGPGTRLTVT.

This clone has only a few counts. CDR3 protein: CTSSQGDSYEQYF. The DNA for the CDR3 is TGCACCAGCAGCCAAGGAGACTCCTACGAGCAGTACTTC. The genes are TRBV1 and TRBJ2-7; the table's D call TRBD2 went unverified against the DNA. TRBV1 is reported as a pseudogene. This CDR3 is built from 13 residues.

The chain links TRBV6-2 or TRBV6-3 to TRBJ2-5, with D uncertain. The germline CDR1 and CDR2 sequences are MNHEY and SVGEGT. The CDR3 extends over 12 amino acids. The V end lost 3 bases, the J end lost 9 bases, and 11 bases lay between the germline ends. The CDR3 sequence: CASSYLGLAQYF. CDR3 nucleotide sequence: TGTGCCAGCAGTTATTTGGGTCTAGCCCAGTACTTC.

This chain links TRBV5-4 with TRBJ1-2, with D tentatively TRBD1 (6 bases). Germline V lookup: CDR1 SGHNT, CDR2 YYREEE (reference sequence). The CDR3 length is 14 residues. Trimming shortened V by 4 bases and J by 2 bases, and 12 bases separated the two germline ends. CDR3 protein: CASSANQGNYGYTF. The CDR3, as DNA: TGTGCCAGCAGCGCGAATCAGGGGAACTATGGCTACACCTTC.

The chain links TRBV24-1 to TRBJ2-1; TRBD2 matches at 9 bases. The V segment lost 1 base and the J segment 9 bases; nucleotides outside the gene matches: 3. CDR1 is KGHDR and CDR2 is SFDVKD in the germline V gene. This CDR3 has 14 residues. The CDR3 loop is CATSDFGTSSEQFF. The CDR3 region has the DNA TGTGCCACCAGTGATTTCGGGACTAGCAGTGAGCAGTTCTTC.

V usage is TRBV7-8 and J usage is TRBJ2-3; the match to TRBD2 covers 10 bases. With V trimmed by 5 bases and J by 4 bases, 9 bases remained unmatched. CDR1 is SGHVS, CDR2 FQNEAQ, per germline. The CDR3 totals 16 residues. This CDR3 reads CASSHYGLAGADTQYF. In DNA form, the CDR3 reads TGTGCCAGCAGCCATTACGGGCTAGCGGGGGCAGATACGCAGTATTTT.

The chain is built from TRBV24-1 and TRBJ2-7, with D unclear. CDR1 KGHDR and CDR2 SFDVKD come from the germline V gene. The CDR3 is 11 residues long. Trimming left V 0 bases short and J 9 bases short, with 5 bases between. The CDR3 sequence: CATSDLVGQYF. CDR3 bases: TGTGCCACCAGTGATTTGGTGGGGCAGTACTTC.

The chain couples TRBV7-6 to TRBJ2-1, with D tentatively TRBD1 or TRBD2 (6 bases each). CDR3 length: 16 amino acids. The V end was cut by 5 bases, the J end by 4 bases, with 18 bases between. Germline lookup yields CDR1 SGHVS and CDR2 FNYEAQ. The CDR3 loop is CASSLTFGGPYNEQFF. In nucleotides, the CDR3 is TGTGCCAGCAGCCTAACATTTGGGGGGCCTTACAATGAGCAGTTCTTC.